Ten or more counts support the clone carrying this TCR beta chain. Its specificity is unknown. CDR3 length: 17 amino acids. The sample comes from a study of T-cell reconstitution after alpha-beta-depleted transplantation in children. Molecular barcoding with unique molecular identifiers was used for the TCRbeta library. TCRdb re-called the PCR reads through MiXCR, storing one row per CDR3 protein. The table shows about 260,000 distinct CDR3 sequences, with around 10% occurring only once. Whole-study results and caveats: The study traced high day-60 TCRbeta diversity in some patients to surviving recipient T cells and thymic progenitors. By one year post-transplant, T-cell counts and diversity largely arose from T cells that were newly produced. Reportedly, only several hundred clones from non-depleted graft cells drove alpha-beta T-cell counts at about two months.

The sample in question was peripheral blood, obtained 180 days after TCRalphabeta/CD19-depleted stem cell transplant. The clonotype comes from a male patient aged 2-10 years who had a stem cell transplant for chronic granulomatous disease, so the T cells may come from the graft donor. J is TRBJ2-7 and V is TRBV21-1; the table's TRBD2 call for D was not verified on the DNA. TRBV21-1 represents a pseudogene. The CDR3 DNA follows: TGTGCCAGCAGCAAAGAGATGATACTAGGGTTGGCGTACGAGCAGTACTTC. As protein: CASSKEMILGLAYEQYF.